The present T cell receptor beta chain was sequenced within a study of cytotoxic CD8 clonotypes in ibrutinib-treated CLL. Study summary: Patient counts were 11 relapsed/refractory, 15 treatment-naive and around 17 IGHV unmutated. Response samples were obtained once patients had received a median about 11 months of treatment, range 6 to 36. Points from the study as a whole: Clonality showed a rise at ibrutinib response that reversed toward baseline at progression. Clonality was higher at baseline than in age-matched healthy donors and tracked circulating CD8+ T-cell counts.

Regarding this clone: What it binds is not known.

V gave up 2 bases and J gave up 0 bases, with 8 bases separating them. The CDR3 totals 15 residues. Germline V gene data show CDR1 as MGHRA and CDR2 as YSYEKL. Assay used: immunoSEQ multiplex PCR; TCRdb lists only in-frame clones, some missing. The data show 250,000 to 350,000 clones, approximately 79% seen once. The TCR sequence derives from a human donor with chronic lymphocytic leukemia. Sequenced here: PBMCs, sampled at disease progression, from a patient treated with ibrutinib. The J gene is TRBJ1-5, the V gene TRBV4-1; no definite D call. The CDR3 protein is CASSQRDYSNQPQHF. The CDR3 nucleotides read TGCGCCAGCAGCCAACGGGATTATAGCAATCAGCCCCAGCATTTT.